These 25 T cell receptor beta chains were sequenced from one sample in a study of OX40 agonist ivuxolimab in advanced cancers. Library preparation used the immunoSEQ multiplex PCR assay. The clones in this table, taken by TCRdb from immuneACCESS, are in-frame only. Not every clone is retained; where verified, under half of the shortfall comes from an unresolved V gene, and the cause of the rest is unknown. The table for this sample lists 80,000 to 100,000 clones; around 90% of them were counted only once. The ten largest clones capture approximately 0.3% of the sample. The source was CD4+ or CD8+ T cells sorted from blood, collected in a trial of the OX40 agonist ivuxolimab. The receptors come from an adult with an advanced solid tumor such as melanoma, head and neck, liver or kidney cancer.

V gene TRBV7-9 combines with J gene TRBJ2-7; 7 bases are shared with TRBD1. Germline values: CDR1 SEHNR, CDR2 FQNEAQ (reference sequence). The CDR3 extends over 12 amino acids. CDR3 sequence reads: CAGGAGEYEQYF. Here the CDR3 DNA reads TGTGCAGGGGGCGCCGGGGAGTACGAGCAGTACTTC.

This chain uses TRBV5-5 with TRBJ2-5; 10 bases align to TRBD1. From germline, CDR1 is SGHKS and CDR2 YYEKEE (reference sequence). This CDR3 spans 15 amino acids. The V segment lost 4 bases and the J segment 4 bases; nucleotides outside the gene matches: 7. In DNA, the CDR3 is TGTGCCAGCAGCCCCAGACAGGGGGCTGGAGAGACCCAGTACTTC. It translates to CASSPRQGAGETQYF. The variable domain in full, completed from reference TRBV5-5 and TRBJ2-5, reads DAGVTQSPTHLIKTRGQQVTLRCSPISGHKSVSWYQQVLGQGPQFIFQYYEKEERGRGNFPDRFSARQFPNYSSELNVNALLLGDSALYLCASSPRQGAGETQYFGPGTRLLVL.

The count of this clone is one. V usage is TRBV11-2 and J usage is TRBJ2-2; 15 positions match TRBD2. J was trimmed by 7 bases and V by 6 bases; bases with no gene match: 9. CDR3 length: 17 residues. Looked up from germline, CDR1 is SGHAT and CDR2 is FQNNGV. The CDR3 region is CASSRPRTSGRGGELFF. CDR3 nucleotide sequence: TGTGCCAGCAGTCGACCCAGGACTAGCGGGAGGGGCGGGGAGCTGTTTTTT. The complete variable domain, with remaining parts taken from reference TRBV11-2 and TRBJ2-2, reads EAGVAQSPRYKIIEKRQSVAFWCNPISGHATLYWYQQILGQGPKLLIQFQNNGVVDDSQLPKDRFSAERLKGVDSTLKIQPAKLEDSAVYLCASSRPRTSGRGGELFFGEGSRLTVL.

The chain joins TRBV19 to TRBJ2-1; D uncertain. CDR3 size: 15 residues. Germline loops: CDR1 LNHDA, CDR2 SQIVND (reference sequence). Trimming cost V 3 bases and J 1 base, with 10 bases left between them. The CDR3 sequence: CASSIASNSYNEQFF. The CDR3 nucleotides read TGTGCCAGTAGTATTGCTAGTAATTCCTACAATGAGCAGTTCTTC. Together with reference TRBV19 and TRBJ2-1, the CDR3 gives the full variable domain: DGGITQSPKYLFRKEGQNVTLSCEQNLNHDAMYWYRQDPGQGLRLIYYSQIVNDFQKGDIAEGYSVSREKKESFPLTVTSAQKNPTAFYLCASSIASNSYNEQFFGPGTRLTVL.

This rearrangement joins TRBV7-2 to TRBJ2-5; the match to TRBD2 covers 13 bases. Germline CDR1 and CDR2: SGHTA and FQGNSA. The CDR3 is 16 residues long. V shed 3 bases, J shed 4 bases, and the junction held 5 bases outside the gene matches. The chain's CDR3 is CASSFRTSGRGETQYF. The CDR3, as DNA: TGTGCCAGCAGCTTCCGGACTAGCGGGAGAGGAGAGACCCAGTACTTC.

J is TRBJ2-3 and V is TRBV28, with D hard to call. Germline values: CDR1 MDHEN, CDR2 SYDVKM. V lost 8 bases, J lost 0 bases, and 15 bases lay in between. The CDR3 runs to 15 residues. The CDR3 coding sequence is TGTGCCAGCGGCCCCGGCGGTCCCAGCACAGATACGCAGTATTTT. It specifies CASGPGGPSTDTQYF.

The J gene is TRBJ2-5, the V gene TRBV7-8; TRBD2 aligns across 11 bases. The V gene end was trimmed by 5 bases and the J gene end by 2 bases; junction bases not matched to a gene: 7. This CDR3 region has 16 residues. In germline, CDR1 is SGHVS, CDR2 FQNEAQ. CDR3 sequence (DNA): TGTGCCAGCAGCCGAGGGGGACTAGCGGTGCAAGAGACCCAGTACTTC. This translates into CASSRGGLAVQETQYF.

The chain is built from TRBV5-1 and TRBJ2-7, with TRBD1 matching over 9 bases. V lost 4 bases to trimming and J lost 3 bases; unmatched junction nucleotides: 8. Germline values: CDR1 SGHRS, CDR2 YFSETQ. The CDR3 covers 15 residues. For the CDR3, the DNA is TGCGCCAGCAGCCCTCGGACAGGGGCCCTCTACGAGCAGTACTTC. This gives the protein CASSPRTGALYEQYF.

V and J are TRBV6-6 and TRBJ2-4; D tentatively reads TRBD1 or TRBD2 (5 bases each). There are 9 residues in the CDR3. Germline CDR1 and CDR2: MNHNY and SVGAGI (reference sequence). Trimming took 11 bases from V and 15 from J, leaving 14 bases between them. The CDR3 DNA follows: TGTGCCGCTTGGGGGTTACGGTACTTC. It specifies CAAWGLRYF.

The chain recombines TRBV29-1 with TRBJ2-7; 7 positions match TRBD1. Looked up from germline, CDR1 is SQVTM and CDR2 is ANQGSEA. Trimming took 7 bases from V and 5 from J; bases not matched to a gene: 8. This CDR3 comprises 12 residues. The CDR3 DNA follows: TGCAGCGGCCGAAGGGGGCCCGACGAGCAGTACTTC. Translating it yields CSGRRGPDEQYF.

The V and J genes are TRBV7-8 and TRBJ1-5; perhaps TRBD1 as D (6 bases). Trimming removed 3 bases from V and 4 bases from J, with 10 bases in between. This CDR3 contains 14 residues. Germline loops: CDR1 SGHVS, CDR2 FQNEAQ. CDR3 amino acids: CASSFYQGNQPQHF. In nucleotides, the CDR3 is TGTGCCAGCAGCTTTTACCAGGGGAATCAGCCCCAGCATTTT. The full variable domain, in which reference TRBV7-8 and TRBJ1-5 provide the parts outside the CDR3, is GAGVSQSPRYKVAKRGQDVALRCDPISGHVSLFWYQQALGQGPEFLTYFQNEAQLDKSGLPSDRFFAERPEGSVSTLKIQRTQQEDSAVYLCASSFYQGNQPQHFGDGTRLSIL.

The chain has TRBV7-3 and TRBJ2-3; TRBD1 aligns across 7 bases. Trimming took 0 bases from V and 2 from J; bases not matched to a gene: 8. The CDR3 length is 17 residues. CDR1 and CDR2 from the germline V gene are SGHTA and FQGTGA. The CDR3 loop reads CASSLTAGGATTDTQYF. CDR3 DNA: TGTGCCAGCAGCTTAACCGCAGGGGGTGCCACCACAGATACGCAGTATTTT.

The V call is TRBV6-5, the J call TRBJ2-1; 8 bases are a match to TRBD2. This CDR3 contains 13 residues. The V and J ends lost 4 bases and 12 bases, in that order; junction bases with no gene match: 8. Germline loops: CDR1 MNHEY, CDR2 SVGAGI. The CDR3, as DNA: TGTGCCAGCAGTTTTATCTCTCGGGAGGGGCAGTTCTTC. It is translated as CASSFISREGQFF.

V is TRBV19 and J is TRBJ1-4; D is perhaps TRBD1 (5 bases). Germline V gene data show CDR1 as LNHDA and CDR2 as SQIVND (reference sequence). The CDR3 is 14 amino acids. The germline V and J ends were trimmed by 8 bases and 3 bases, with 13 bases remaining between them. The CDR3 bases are TGTGCCAGTCGCGTAGGGGTGGCTAATGAAAAACTGTTTTTT. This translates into CASRVGVANEKLFF.

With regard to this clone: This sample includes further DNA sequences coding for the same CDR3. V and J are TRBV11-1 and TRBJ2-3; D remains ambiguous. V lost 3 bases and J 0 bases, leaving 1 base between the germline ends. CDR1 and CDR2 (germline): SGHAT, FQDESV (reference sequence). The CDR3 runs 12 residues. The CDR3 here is CASSFSTDTQYF. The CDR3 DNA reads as TGTGCCAGCAGCTTCAGCACAGATACGCAGTATTTT.

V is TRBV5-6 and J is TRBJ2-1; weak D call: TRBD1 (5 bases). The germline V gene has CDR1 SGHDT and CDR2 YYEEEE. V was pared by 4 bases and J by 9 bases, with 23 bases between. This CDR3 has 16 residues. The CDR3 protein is CASSNRIHSAFGEQFF. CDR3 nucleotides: TGTGCCAGCAGCAACAGGATCCACTCCGCTTTTGGTGAGCAGTTCTTC.

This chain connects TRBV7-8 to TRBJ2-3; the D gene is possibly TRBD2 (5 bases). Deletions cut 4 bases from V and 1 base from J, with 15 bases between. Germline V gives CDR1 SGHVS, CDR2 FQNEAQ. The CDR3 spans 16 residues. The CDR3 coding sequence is TGTGCCAGCAGCTGGCAGAGCGGTGGGGGCACAGATACGCAGTATTTT. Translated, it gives CASSWQSGGGTDTQYF.

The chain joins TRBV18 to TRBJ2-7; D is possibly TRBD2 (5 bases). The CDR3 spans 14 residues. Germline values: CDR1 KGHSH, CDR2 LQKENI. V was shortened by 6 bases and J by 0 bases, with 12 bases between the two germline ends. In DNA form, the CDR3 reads TGTGCCAGCTCGCCCACCGAGGGCTCCTACGAGCAGTACTTC. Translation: CASSPTEGSYEQYF.

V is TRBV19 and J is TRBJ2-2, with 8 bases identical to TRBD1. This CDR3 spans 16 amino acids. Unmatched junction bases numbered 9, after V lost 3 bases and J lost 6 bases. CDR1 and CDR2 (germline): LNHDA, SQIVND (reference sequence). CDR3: CASSIFRTGLAGELFF. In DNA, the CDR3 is TGTGCCAGTAGTATTTTCCGGACAGGGCTGGCCGGGGAGCTGTTTTTT. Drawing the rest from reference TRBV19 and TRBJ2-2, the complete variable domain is DGGITQSPKYLFRKEGQNVTLSCEQNLNHDAMYWYRQDPGQGLRLIYYSQIVNDFQKGDIAEGYSVSREKKESFPLTVTSAQKNPTAFYLCASSIFRTGLAGELFFGEGSRLTVL.

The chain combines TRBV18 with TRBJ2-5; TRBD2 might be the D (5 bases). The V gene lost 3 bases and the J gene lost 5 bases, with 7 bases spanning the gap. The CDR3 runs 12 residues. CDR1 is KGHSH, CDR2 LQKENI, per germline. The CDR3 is CASSPTTETQYF. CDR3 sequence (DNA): TGTGCCAGCTCACCGACTACTGAGACCCAGTACTTC.

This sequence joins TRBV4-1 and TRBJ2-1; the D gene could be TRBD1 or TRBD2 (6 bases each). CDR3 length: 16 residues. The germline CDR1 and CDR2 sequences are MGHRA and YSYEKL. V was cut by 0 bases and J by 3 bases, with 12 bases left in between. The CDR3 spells CASSQDKQGGYNEQFF. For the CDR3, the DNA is TGCGCCAGCAGCCAAGATAAACAGGGAGGCTACAATGAGCAGTTCTTC.

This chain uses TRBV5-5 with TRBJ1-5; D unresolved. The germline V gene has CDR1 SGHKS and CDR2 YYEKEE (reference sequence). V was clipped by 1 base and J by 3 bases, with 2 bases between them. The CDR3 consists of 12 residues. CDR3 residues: CASSLINQPQHF. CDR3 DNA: TGTGCCAGCAGCTTGATCAATCAGCCCCAGCATTTT.

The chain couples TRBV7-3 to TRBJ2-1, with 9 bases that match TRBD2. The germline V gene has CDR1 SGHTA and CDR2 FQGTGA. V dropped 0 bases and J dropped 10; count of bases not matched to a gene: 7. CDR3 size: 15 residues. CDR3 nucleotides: TGTGCCAGCAGCTTAACTAGCGGGAGATGGGAAGAGCAGTTCTTC. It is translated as CASSLTSGRWEEQFF.

CDR3 sequence: CASSSPRGEGRLSEQYF. CDR3 coding DNA: TGTGCCAGCAGCTCACCCCGGGGTGAGGGGAGGCTTAGCGAGCAGTACTTC. The V call is TRBV5-4, the J call TRBJ2-7; a weak D match, TRBD2 (6 bases). Germline lookup yields CDR1 SGHNT and CDR2 YYREEE (reference sequence). The CDR3 extends over 17 amino acids. V lost 3 bases and J 6 bases, leaving 25 bases between the germline ends.

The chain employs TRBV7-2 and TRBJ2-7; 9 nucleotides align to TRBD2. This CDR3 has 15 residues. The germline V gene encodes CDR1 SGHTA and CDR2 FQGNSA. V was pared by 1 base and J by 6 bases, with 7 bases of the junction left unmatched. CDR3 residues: CASSLGLAVGSEQYF. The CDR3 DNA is TGTGCCAGCAGCTTAGGACTAGCGGTAGGCTCCGAGCAGTACTTC.